The 31 T cell receptor beta chains listed next were all sequenced from one sample in a study of Ad26.COV2.S vaccination and SARS-CoV-2 variants. The assay was immunoSEQ multiplex PCR, and TCRdb's table has in-frame clones only and misses some. The repertoire includes 500,000 or so clones, roughly 87% of them detected once, and 2% to 3% sits in the top ten. This sample's treatment: approximately 18 received Ad26.COV2.S at low or high dose, single or two shots; 5 received placebo; per-sample allocation not given. Day 63 after the first injection of vaccine or placebo was the sampling time. Here the sequenced sample was peripheral blood, taken in a trial of Ad26.COV2.S vaccine versus placebo. Source of these receptors: a person aged 18-60 years who received the Ad26.COV2.S COVID-19 vaccine or a placebo.

The CDR3 is CASSQVVRHNEQFF. The CDR3 bases are TGTGCCAGCAGCCAAGTAGTACGGCACAATGAGCAGTTCTTC. The chain links TRBV3-1 (or the pseudogene TRBV3-2) to TRBJ2-1; D gene uncertain. V was cut by 1 base and J by 5 bases, with 9 bases left in between. Germline V CDR1 and CDR2: LGHDT, YNNKEL (reference sequence). The CDR3 consists of 14 residues.

The chain has TRBV28 and TRBJ1-1; tentative D call: TRBD1 (5 bases). The CDR3 is made up of 16 amino acids. Trimming removed 4 bases from V and 2 bases from J, with 17 bases in between. Germline CDR1 and CDR2: MDHEN and SYDVKM. CDR3 residues: CASSSPAGRYNTEAFF. The CDR3 coding sequence is TGTGCCAGCAGTTCCCCGGCAGGGCGCTATAACACTGAAGCTTTCTTT.

The genes are TRBV21-1 and TRBJ2-7; the table's D gene call, TRBD2, was not cross checked with the DNA. TRBV21-1 is assigned pseudogene status. This CDR3 is 15 amino acids long. The CDR3 nucleotides read TGTGCCAGCAGCAAATGTAGGGGAGGGTTCTGCGAGCAGTACGTC. Its protein product is CASSKCRGGFCEQYV.

This rearrangement joins TRBV11-3 to TRBJ1-1; 7 bases map to TRBD1. In germline, CDR1 is SGHNT, CDR2 YENEEA. V lost 5 bases, J lost 5 bases, and 11 bases stayed unmatched. CDR3 length equals 15 residues. The CDR3 bases are TGTGCCAGCAGCAAATCCTCCAGGGGGGAGACTGAAGCTTTCTTT. Translation gives CASSKSSRGETEAFF.

The chain recombines TRBV28 with TRBJ2-7; 8 bases are shared with TRBD2. This CDR3 is 15 amino acids long. The germline CDR1 and CDR2 sequences are MDHEN and SYDVKM. J gave up 5 bases and V 3 bases, and 9 bases lay outside the gene matches. This CDR3 is CASSFPERGRNEQYF. In nucleotides, the CDR3 is TGTGCCAGCAGTTTTCCGGAGCGGGGGCGCAACGAGCAGTACTTC.

This clone was observed once. V is TRBV15 and J is TRBJ2-2, with 7 bases aligning to TRBD2. The CDR3 sequence is 16 residues long. Germline-derived CDR1 and CDR2 are LNHNV and YYDKDF (reference sequence). With 3 bases clipped from V and 5 bases from J, the junction kept 9 bases outside the gene matches. Written as DNA, the CDR3 is TGTGCCACCAGCAGGATGGCGGGAGTGGGGACCGGGGAGCTGTTTTTT. It is translated as CATSRMAGVGTGELFF.

V and J are TRBV13 and TRBJ2-7; TRBD1 matches at 8 bases. Germline CDR1 is PRHDT and CDR2 is FYEKMQ (reference sequence). Germline trimming cut 3 bases from V and 4 bases from J; bases unmatched to any gene: 5. The CDR3 has 14 amino acids. CDR3 residues: CASSLGQVQYEQYF. The CDR3 DNA reads as TGTGCCAGCAGCTTGGGACAGGTTCAATACGAGCAGTACTTC. The full variable domain, with the rest looked up from reference TRBV13 and TRBJ2-7, is AAGVIQSPRHLIKEKRETATLKCYPIPRHDTVYWYQQGPGQDPQFLISFYEKMQSDKGSIPDRFSAQQFSDYHSELNMSSLELGDSALYFCASSLGQVQYEQYFGPGTRLTVT.

V is TRBV18 and J is TRBJ2-1; TRBD2 agrees at 9 bases. After removal of 3 bases from V and 7 bases from J, the junction contained 10 bases not matched to a gene. Per germline, CDR1 KGHSH and CDR2 LQKENI. The CDR3 totals 16 residues. The DNA for the CDR3 is TGTGCCAGCTCACCGACTGGCGGGAGGGTCTTGAATGAGCAGTTCTTC. This translates into CASSPTGGRVLNEQFF.

V usage is TRBV10-3 and J usage is TRBJ2-4; D is undetermined. Trimming left V 0 bases short and J 1 base short, with 16 bases between. Germline loops: CDR1 ENHRY, CDR2 SYGVKD. This CDR3 is 18 amino acids long. The CDR3 region is CAISESSPSGGAKNIQYF. The CDR3 DNA follows: TGTGCCATCAGTGAGTCCTCTCCTTCCGGTGGGGCCAAAAACATTCAGTACTTC.

This chain joins TRBV5-1 and TRBJ2-5, with TRBD2 matching 7 bases. Germline assignment: CDR1 SGHRS and CDR2 YFSETQ. The junction had 13 bases not matched to a gene; V was cut back by 2 bases and J by 3 bases. The CDR3 covers 17 residues. The CDR3 region is CASSLLTPASGKETQYF. In DNA, the CDR3 is TGCGCCAGCAGCTTACTTACCCCGGCTAGCGGAAAAGAGACCCAGTACTTC.

The V and J genes are TRBV6-2 or TRBV6-3 and TRBJ2-1; unclear D gene. Germline V lookup: CDR1 MNHEY, CDR2 SVGEGT. CDR3 length equals 14 residues. Trimming pared 2 bases from V and 3 bases from J, leaving 8 bases between. CDR3 nucleotide sequence: TGTGCCAGCAGTTACGGGCGGCTCTACAATGAGCAGTTCTTC. Translating gives CASSYGRLYNEQFF.

J is TRBJ2-1 and V is TRBV19; 7 bases map to TRBD2. The trim removed 6 bases at V and 2 bases at J, leaving 16 bases unmatched. Per the germline V gene, CDR1 is LNHDA and CDR2 is SQIVND (reference sequence). This CDR3 region has 18 residues. The CDR3 DNA sequence: TGTGCCAGTAGCCGTGTCAGTGTATATGGGGGGGCCTACAATGAGCAGTTCTTC. Amino acid sequence: CASSRVSVYGGAYNEQFF.

The CDR3, as DNA: TGTGCCAGCAGTACCGGGGCGTATAATCAGCCCCAGCATTTT. Translated, it gives CASSTGAYNQPQHF. The chain uses TRBV2 and TRBJ1-5; D is perhaps TRBD1 (5 bases). V lost 5 bases and J 4 bases, leaving 12 bases between the germline ends. CDR1 and CDR2 from the germline V gene are SNHLY and FYNNEI. The length of the CDR3 is 14 residues.

This clone was counted once. This chain uses TRBV7-9 with TRBJ2-2, with a weak D call TRBD2 (6 bases). Germline V gene lookup returns CDR1 SEHNR and CDR2 FQNEAQ (reference sequence). V gave up 5 bases and J gave up 4 bases, with 20 bases separating them. CDR3 length equals 17 residues. The CDR3 loop reads CASSKPGLYAGTGELFF. As DNA, the CDR3 is TGTGCCAGCAGCAAACCGGGACTCTACGCCGGCACCGGGGAGCTGTTTTTT.

This clone occurred a few times. The chain employs TRBV6-5 and TRBJ2-3; D not resolved. The V end lost 3 bases, the J end lost 10 bases, and 14 bases lay between the germline ends. Germline CDR1 is MNHEY and CDR2 is SVGAGI. This CDR3 has 13 amino acids. The CDR3: CASSYLGNWAQYF. The DNA for the CDR3 is TGTGCCAGCAGTTATCTGGGGAACTGGGCGCAGTATTTT.

The rearrangement uses TRBV4-2 and TRBJ2-2; 8 nucleotides line up with TRBD2. The germline V gene encodes CDR1 LGHNA and CDR2 YNFKEQ. The CDR3 extends over 20 amino acids. With 0 bases clipped from V and 4 bases from J, the junction kept 16 bases outside the gene matches. The CDR3 bases are TGTGCCAGCAGCCAAGATTGGGGCGAGGAGCGGGAGTCGAGCACCGGGGAGCTGTTTTTT. As protein: CASSQDWGEERESSTGELFF.

The chain recombines TRBV7-2 with TRBJ1-2; D gene uncertain. CDR1 is SGHTA and CDR2 is FQGNSA in the germline V gene. This CDR3 contains 14 residues. Trimming took 1 base from V and 2 from J, leaving 8 bases between them. The CDR3 sequence is CASSLGRVNYGYTF. CDR3 sequence (DNA): TGTGCCAGCAGCTTAGGGAGAGTAAACTATGGCTACACCTTC. The variable domain in full, completed from reference TRBV7-2 and TRBJ1-2, reads GAGVSQSPSNKVTEKGKDVELRCDPISGHTALYWYRQSLGQGLEFLIYFQGNSAPDKSGLPSDRFSAERTGGSVSTLTIQRTQQEDSAVYLCASSLGRVNYGYTFGSGTRLTVV.

As DNA, the CDR3 is TGTGCCAGCAGCCTCTCCGGGACAGGAGGGTTTTGGAGCAATCAGCCCCAGCATTTT. It translates to CASSLSGTGGFWSNQPQHF. The chain recombines TRBV7-9 with TRBJ1-5; 8 nucleotides line up with TRBD1. Germline CDR1 is SEHNR and CDR2 is FQNEAQ (reference sequence). The CDR3 spans 19 residues. Unmatched junction bases numbered 16, after V lost 5 bases and J lost 1 base. The complete variable domain, with remaining parts taken from reference TRBV7-9 and TRBJ1-5, reads DTGVSQNPRHKITKRGQNVTFRCDPISEHNRLYWYRQTLGQGPEFLTYFQNEAQLEKSRLLSDRFSAERPKGSFSTLEIQRTEQGDSAMYLCASSLSGTGGFWSNQPQHFGDGTRLSIL.

This clone was counted a single time. The chain combines TRBV2 with TRBJ2-5, with D hard to call. Germline CDR1 is SNHLY and CDR2 is FYNNEI. This CDR3 comprises 14 residues. Trimming pared 7 bases from V and 5 bases from J, leaving 17 bases between. This CDR3 is CASKRQAAVETQYF. The CDR3 region has the DNA TGTGCCAGCAAAAGGCAGGCAGCCGTGGAGACCCAGTACTTC.

The rearrangement joins TRBV24-1 to TRBJ1-2; D remains unclear. The CDR3 contains 12 residues. V lost 5 bases, J lost 4 bases, and 7 bases lay in between. CDR1 and CDR2 (germline): KGHDR, SFDVKD. The CDR3: CATSGQFYGYTF. Here the CDR3 DNA reads TGTGCCACCAGTGGCCAATTCTATGGCTACACCTTC.

The gene calls are TRBV7-6 and TRBJ2-5; the D gene is possibly TRBD1 (5 bases). The CDR3 totals 13 residues. V lost 3 bases to trimming and J lost 4 bases, with 9 bases between them. CDR1 SGHVS and CDR2 FNYEAQ come from the germline V gene. The DNA of the CDR3 is TGTGCCAGCAGCTTCAGGGCGCGAGAGACCCAGTACTTC. It encodes CASSFRARETQYF.

This clone was seen a single time. The rearrangement links TRBV27 to TRBJ2-6; D is possibly TRBD1 or TRBD2 (5 bases each). Looked up from germline, CDR1 is MNHEY and CDR2 is SMNVEV (reference sequence). V lost 8 bases and J 4 bases, leaving 9 bases between the germline ends. The length of the CDR3 is 13 residues. The CDR3 sequence: CASGGLGANVLTF. The CDR3, as DNA: TGTGCCAGCGGGGGATTGGGGGCCAACGTCCTGACTTTC.

The rearrangement joins TRBV27 to TRBJ2-1; perhaps TRBD1 as D (6 bases). The CDR3 has 15 amino acids. CDR1 and CDR2 from the germline V gene are MNHEY and SMNVEV (reference sequence). Trimming removed 3 bases at V and 0 bases at J, with 9 bases between. CDR3 protein: CASSFRGLSYNEQFF. The CDR3 region has the DNA TGTGCCAGCAGTTTCAGGGGCCTCTCCTACAATGAGCAGTTCTTC.

This chain links TRBV7-2 with TRBJ1-5; D unresolved. V was pared by 2 bases and J by 0 bases, with 8 bases between. The CDR3 spans 15 residues. Germline assignment: CDR1 SGHTA and CDR2 FQGNSA. CDR3 DNA: TGTGCCAGCAGCTTACGTCCGGGTAGCAATCAGCCCCAGCATTTT. Translation: CASSLRPGSNQPQHF. The complete variable domain, with remaining parts taken from reference TRBV7-2 and TRBJ1-5, reads GAGVSQSPSNKVTEKGKDVELRCDPISGHTALYWYRQSLGQGLEFLIYFQGNSAPDKSGLPSDRFSAERTGGSVSTLTIQRTQQEDSAVYLCASSLRPGSNQPQHFGDGTRLSIL.

Concerning this clone itself: Being one base from a much bigger clone, this may be a read error. Within the sample, other DNA sequences also encode this same CDR3. This chain connects TRBV4-3 to TRBJ2-1, with 7 bases identical to TRBD1. CDR1 and CDR2 (germline): LGHNA, YSLEER. With 3 bases clipped from V and 3 bases from J, the junction kept 2 bases outside the gene matches. CDR3 length equals 14 residues. CDR3: CASSQRQGYNEQFF. The CDR3 bases are TGCGCCAGCAGCCAGAGACAGGGCTACAATGAGCAGTTCTTC.

CDR3: CASSENTPDTQYF. In DNA, the CDR3 is TGTGCCAGCAGTGAAAATACGCCGGATACGCAGTATTTT. The chain has TRBV2 and TRBJ2-3; D call uncertain. Germline CDR1 SNHLY, CDR2 FYNNEI. This CDR3 is built from 13 residues. Trimming cost V 2 bases and J 6 bases, with 9 bases left between them.

The V and J genes are TRBV28 and TRBJ1-1; D is perhaps TRBD1 (6 bases). The ends were cut back, 7 bases at V and 0 bases at J, with 15 bases in the middle. Per germline, CDR1 MDHEN and CDR2 SYDVKM. CDR3 length: 15 residues. The chain's CDR3 is CASTSAGTLNTEAFF. In DNA form, the CDR3 reads TGTGCCAGCACGTCAGCTGGGACATTGAACACTGAAGCTTTCTTT.

The genes are TRBV11-3 and TRBJ2-7; D is ambiguous. From germline, CDR1 is SGHNT and CDR2 YENEEA. This CDR3 is built from 13 residues. Trimming left V 5 bases short and J 0 bases short, with 8 bases between. The CDR3 protein is CASSMGPSYEQYV. The DNA of the CDR3 is TGTGCCAGCAGCATGGGCCCCTCCTACGAGCAGTACGTC.

This chain links TRBV11-2 with TRBJ2-3; no reliable D call. The CDR3 runs 11 residues. CDR1 and CDR2 from the germline V gene are SGHAT and FQNNGV. Trimming took off 1 base at V and 11 bases at J, with 7 bases between the two ends. The CDR3 spells CASSLGGLQYF. The DNA for the CDR3 is TGTGCCAGCAGCTTAGGGGGTTTGCAGTATTTT.

This chain joins TRBV30 and TRBJ1-6; D remains unclear. V was trimmed by 2 bases and J by 2 bases, leaving 10 bases between them. The V gene's germline CDR1 is GTSNPN and CDR2 SVGIG (reference sequence). The CDR3 runs to 15 residues. This chain's CDR3 is CAWSNFPAYNSPLHF. CDR3 in DNA: TGTGCCTGGAGTAATTTCCCCGCCTATAATTCACCCCTCCACTTT.

The DNA of the CDR3 is TGTGCCAGCAGCCCGAAGCTAAGCTCCTACAATGAGCAGTTCTTC. The encoded protein is CASSPKLSSYNEQFF. The chain is built from TRBV3-1 (or the pseudogene TRBV3-2) and TRBJ2-1; D remains unclear. The CDR3 is made up of 15 amino acids. Germline CDR1 and CDR2: LGHDT and YNNKEL (reference sequence). The ends were cut back, 4 bases at V and 0 bases at J, with 10 bases in the middle.